The rows below give T cell receptor beta chains drawn from one sample of a study of PD-1 blockade in mismatch repair-deficient tumors. TCRdb's copy holds only in-frame clones and misses some; the assay was immunoSEQ multiplex PCR. Here the sample spans around 110,000 clones, about 74% being singletons. The sample here was peripheral blood, taken around 60 weeks after starting pembrolizumab. These receptors all come from an adult with mismatch repair-deficient cancer. The CDR3 runs from the conserved cysteine through the conserved F or W. The order of the fields is V gene, J gene, clone size, CDR3 protein. The listing skips clone size in some rows; elsewhere it reads once, few, many or a size class.

TRBV7-9	TRBJ2-2	.	CASGDSRTGELFF
TRBV30	TRBJ1-2	few	CALNLGTAGGYTF
TRBV5-6	TRBJ2-7	few	CASSLVSGGPNEQYF
TRBV6-1	TRBJ2-7	.	CASNREAGYEQYF
TRBV5-5	TRBJ1-1	.	CASSLELNTEAFF
TRBV5-1	TRBJ2-7	.	CASSLGLANYEQYF
TRBV11-1	TRBJ2-5	.	CASSPRDGTGKYF
TRBV2	TRBJ1-4	.	CASQGGLANEKLFF
TRBV7-6	TRBJ1-3	.	CASSLAGSGNTIYF
TRBV11-3	TRBJ2-3	.	CASSLMLGGDTQYF
TRBV7-9	TRBJ1-2	.	CASSSIQGDYGYTF
TRBV14	TRBJ2-7	.	CASSPGPGQKAYEQYF
TRBV14	TRBJ1-4	.	CASSQEEVIATNEKLFF
TRBV27	TRBJ2-3	.	CASEGSSGRGADTQYF
TRBV19	TRBJ2-6	few	CASSIDRGGWSGSGANVLTF
TRBV7-2	TRBJ2-1	.	CASSLGGDEQFF
TRBV28	TRBJ2-7	.	CASGWRDEQYF
TRBV12-5	TRBJ1-1	once	CASGLVSGEGAFF
TRBV11-3	TRBJ2-2	.	CASSLDPSRTGELFF
TRBV7-9	TRBJ2-1	.	CASSLNSGVDEQFF
TRBV5-6	TRBJ2-3	.	CASSLDRSDTDTQYF
TRBV6-5	TRBJ1-2	.	CASRTGTYGYTF